This T cell receptor (beta chain) was obtained from a study of early T cells in non-severe SARS-CoV-2 infection. Individual cDNA molecules were tagged with unique molecular identifiers, the study reported. Each CDR3 protein is one row after TCRdb ran MiXCR on the 5' RACE reads. Here the sample spans about 58,000 distinct CDR3 sequences, more than 10% being singletons. The V gene's germline CDR1 is SGHAT and CDR2 FQDESV (reference sequence). The V and J ends lost 5 bases and 4 bases respectively, with 19 bases between them. The CDR3 is 16 amino acids. This clonotype came up a few times. This TCR derives from an adult who was a healthcare worker with PCR-confirmed SARS-CoV-2 infection or an uninfected control (not recorded which). The donor label of this sample is uncertain. The V and J genes are TRBV11-1 and TRBJ2-3, with D perhaps matching TRBD1 (5 bases). The sample consisted of whole blood, taken at baseline. In DNA, the CDR3 is TGTGCCAGCAGCCTAGTCCTGGACACGGTCTCAGATACGCAGTATTTT. It encodes CASSLVLDTVSDTQYF.